Presented here are 21 T cell receptor beta chains from one specimen sequenced in a study of T cells in Graves' hyperthyroidism and ophthalmopathy. Regions amplified from RNA transcripts were the TCR beta CDR3 regions. Researchers ran a first-round RT-PCR on the TCR CDR3 using the HTBI primer set. TCRdb redid the calling of the multiplex PCR reads with MiXCR, one entry per CDR3 protein. The sample records about 520,000 distinct CDR3 sequences, 20% to 25% being singletons. Sequencing input: blood. These receptors originate from a man younger than 35 with Graves' hyperthyroidism.

This clonotype was seen many times. CDR3 residues: CASSLSPSQPQHF. The DNA for the CDR3 is TGTGCCAGCAGTTTATCCCCAAGTCAGCCCCAGCATTTT. V and J are TRBV27 and TRBJ1-5, with D unclear. This CDR3 comprises 13 residues. Germline V gene data show CDR1 as MNHEY and CDR2 as SMNVEV (reference sequence). The V end was cut by 0 bases, the J end by 6 bases, with 6 bases between.

This clonotype was observed many times. J is TRBJ1-1 and V is TRBV12-3 or TRBV12-4; no clear D gene. This CDR3 has 13 residues. The V end lost 5 bases, the J end lost 6 bases, and 13 bases lay between the germline ends. The CDR3 DNA follows: TGTGCCAGCAGTAACCGGGCTGGCGCTGAAGCTTTCTTT. This sequence encodes CASSNRAGAEAFF.

In its sample, this clonotype was seen many times. This sequence joins TRBV2 and TRBJ2-7, with D perhaps TRBD1 (5 bases). Germline V gives CDR1 SNHLY, CDR2 FYNNEI. CDR3 length equals 15 residues. V was shortened by 3 bases and J by 4 bases, with 16 bases between the two germline ends. CDR3 nucleotides: TGTGCCAGCAGTGATTCAGCGTCAGGGTTTTACGAGCAGTACTTC. It codes for CASSDSASGFYEQYF.

Ten or more counts support this clonotype. The V gene is TRBV12-3 or TRBV12-4, the J gene TRBJ1-3, with D unclear. This CDR3 contains 16 residues. Trimming took off 5 bases at V and 0 bases at J, with 14 bases between the two ends. The chain's CDR3 is CASSPLAVLSGNTIYF. In DNA, the CDR3 is TGTGCCAGCAGTCCGCTAGCGGTACTCTCTGGAAACACCATATATTTT.

This clonotype came up many times. V and J are TRBV15 and TRBJ1-1; TRBD1 might be the D (5 bases). The length of the CDR3 is 16 residues. V lost 1 base, J lost 7 bases, and 19 bases lay in between. The germline gives CDR1 LNHNV, CDR2 YYDKDF (reference sequence). This CDR3 reads CATSRAGAFNPNEAFF. CDR3 coding DNA: TGTGCCACCAGCAGAGCTGGGGCCTTCAACCCAAATGAAGCTTTCTTT.

This clonotype was observed a handful of times. The rearrangement uses TRBV19 and TRBJ1-5; D is perhaps TRBD1 (5 bases). Germline values: CDR1 LNHDA, CDR2 SQIVND (reference sequence). The germline V and J ends were trimmed by 4 bases and 9 bases, with 16 bases remaining between them. This CDR3 spans 14 amino acids. For the CDR3, the DNA is TGTGCCAGTAGTAATACAGGTTATTCTCCGCCCCAGCATTTT. This codes for CASSNTGYSPPQHF.

Note on this clonotype: At one end, the junction sequence differs from germline, possibly due to a read error. The J gene is TRBJ2-7, the V gene TRBV7-2; 11 bases match TRBD1. This CDR3 is built from 14 residues. CDR1 is SGHTA, CDR2 FQGNSA, per germline. CDR3 coding DNA: TGTGCCATCAGCTGGACAGGGGGCTCTTACGAGCAGTACTTC. This translates into CAISWTGGSYEQYF.

A few counts support this clonotype. The CDR3 region is CASSPRDRPFTGELFF. The DNA for the CDR3 is TGTGCCAGCAGCCCCCGGGACAGACCTTTCACCGGGGAGCTGTTTTTT. V usage is TRBV7-8 and J usage is TRBJ2-2; 7 bases line up with TRBD1. J gave up 4 bases and V 5 bases, and 10 bases lay outside the gene matches. Germline assignment: CDR1 SGHVS and CDR2 FQNEAQ. This CDR3 is 16 amino acids long.

V and J are TRBV2 and TRBJ2-5; maybe TRBD2 (5 bases). Germline CDR1 is SNHLY and CDR2 is FYNNEI. V lost 5 bases and J 1 base, leaving 14 bases between the germline ends. There are 15 residues in the CDR3. This chain's CDR3 is CASSNDRGPQETQYF. The CDR3 DNA is TGTGCCAGCAGTAACGACCGGGGTCCCCAAGAGACCCAGTACTTC.

The chain carries TRBV11-3 and TRBJ1-6, with TRBD1 as a possible D gene (6 bases). Trimming cost V 5 bases and J 7 bases, with 12 bases left between them. This CDR3 region has 14 residues. CDR1 and CDR2 (germline): SGHNT, YENEEA. CDR3 nucleotide sequence: TGTGCCAGCAGCCTCAGGGGCGAGAATTCACCCCTCCACTTT. Amino acids: CASSLRGENSPLHF.

In this sample, this clonotype turned up a few times. The CDR3 sequence: CASSPVAGSPLHF. For the CDR3, the DNA is TGTGCCAGCAGTCCTGTGGCGGGGTCACCCCTCCACTTT. V usage is TRBV12-3 or TRBV12-4 and J usage is TRBJ1-6, with D unclear. The CDR3 loop spans 13 amino acids. The V end lost 5 bases, the J end lost 10 bases, and 12 bases lay between the germline ends.

This clonotype was counted many times. The rearrangement uses TRBV20-1 and TRBJ2-2; a weak D match, TRBD1 (5 bases). The CDR3 covers 12 residues. Germline CDR1 is DFQATT and CDR2 is SNEGSKA (reference sequence). Trimming removed 7 bases at V and 6 bases at J, with 12 bases between. The CDR3 region is CSGRWGPGELFF. Written as DNA, the CDR3 is TGCAGTGGACGGTGGGGCCCCGGGGAGCTGTTTTTT.

Ten or more counts support this clonotype. The chain carries TRBV2 and TRBJ2-5, with D uncertain. The germline gives CDR1 SNHLY, CDR2 FYNNEI. V lost 3 bases and J lost 5, with 13 bases in between. This CDR3 has 14 amino acids. Written as DNA, the CDR3 is TGTGCCAGCAGTGAGGTGGCGTACGGTGAGACCCAGTACTTC. This translates into CASSEVAYGETQYF.

The chain carries TRBV6-5 and TRBJ1-3; D remains unclear. This CDR3 contains 16 residues. The germline V gene encodes CDR1 MNHEY and CDR2 SVGAGI. Trimming left V 2 bases short and J 2 bases short, with 13 bases between. In DNA, the CDR3 is TGTGCCAGCAGTTACGCTTTCAGCGAGGCTGGAAACACCATATATTTT. It codes for CASSYAFSEAGNTIYF.

The V gene is TRBV12-3 or TRBV12-4, the J gene TRBJ1-1; D remains unclear. This CDR3 comprises 18 residues. Trimming removed 3 bases from V and 1 base from J, with 21 bases in between. As DNA, the CDR3 is TGTGCCAGCAGTTTTCGGCGAATCCTCAGAGACTCGAACACTGAAGCTTTCTTT. Protein sequence: CASSFRRILRDSNTEAFF.

At least ten counts were recorded for this clonotype. This chain links TRBV24-1 with TRBJ1-1; 11 bases map to TRBD1. The CDR3 loop spans 14 amino acids. After removal of 6 bases from V and 3 bases from J, the junction contained 2 bases not matched to a gene. Per the germline V gene, CDR1 is KGHDR and CDR2 is SFDVKD. DNA of the CDR3: TGTGCCACCAGTCCGGGACAGGGGGACACTGAAGCTTTCTTT. This gives the protein CATSPGQGDTEAFF.

This clonotype was observed many times. This sequence joins TRBV6-1 and TRBJ1-3, with 8 bases fitting TRBD1. Germline-derived CDR1 and CDR2 are MNHNS and SASEGT. The V segment lost 11 bases and the J segment 3 bases; nucleotides outside the gene matches: 12. The CDR3 has 15 amino acids. CDR3 loop: CAGREQGAYGNTIYF. As DNA, the CDR3 is TGTGCCGGCCGTGAGCAGGGGGCGTATGGAAACACCATATATTTT.

The chain combines TRBV6-1 with TRBJ2-5, with a tentative D call TRBD1 (6 bases). The CDR3 runs 16 residues. V was cut by 3 bases and J by 5 bases, with 19 bases left in between. The germline V gene encodes CDR1 MNHNS and CDR2 SASEGT. CDR3 loop: CASSDLGQGVRETQYF. The CDR3 nucleotides are TGTGCCAGCAGTGATTTGGGACAAGGGGTTAGGGAGACCCAGTACTTC.

The chain employs TRBV11-2 and TRBJ2-7; TRBD1 agrees at 10 bases. J gave up 4 bases and V 3 bases, and 12 bases lay outside the gene matches. Germline CDR1 SGHAT, CDR2 FQNNGV. The CDR3 runs 17 residues. The CDR3 nucleotides are TGTGCCAGCAGCTTGCCGGCAGGGACAGGGGAGTGGTACGAGCAGTACTTC. Translation gives CASSLPAGTGEWYEQYF.

This clonotype was detected many times. This chain connects TRBV28 to TRBJ1-2; TRBD1 is a possible D gene (6 bases). Trimming removed 6 bases at V and 6 bases at J, with 8 bases between. CDR3 length: 11 residues. The germline V gene encodes CDR1 MDHEN and CDR2 SYDVKM. The CDR3 protein is CASRQGHGYTF. As DNA, the CDR3 is TGTGCCAGCAGACAGGGCCATGGCTACACCTTC.

V gene TRBV6-1 combines with J gene TRBJ1-1; D ambiguous. This CDR3 has 17 amino acids. Trimming stripped 6 bases from V and 0 bases from J, with 20 bases between. The germline V gene has CDR1 MNHNS and CDR2 SASEGT. In DNA, the CDR3 is TGTGCCAGCAGACGGATCTGGGTCGACGATTTGAACACTGAAGCTTTCTTT. Translating it yields CASRRIWVDDLNTEAFF.